These T cell receptor beta chains were read from a single sample in a study of beta chain features in type 1 diabetes. Data came from immunoSEQ multiplex PCR; TCRdb stores just in-frame clones and leaves some out. Among fewer than 250,000 clones, over 8.5% were seen once, and the ten largest hold under 0.035%. The source material was naive CD4+ T cells from blood. Receptor source: a woman younger than 30 in good health. CDR3s include the opening cysteine and the closing phenylalanine or tryptophan. The D gene is left open where the match is weak.

TRBJ2-7 | TRBD1 | TRBV2 | CASSVDRGAFEQYF
TRBJ2-7 | - | TRBV6-1 | CASSPQQGYEQYF
TRBJ1-1 | - | TRBV15 | CATSRERTAPTEAFF
TRBJ2-1 | - | TRBV11-2 | CASSLDSAGYNEQFF
TRBJ2-7 | - | TRBV18 | CASSAARAGASSYEQYF
TRBJ1-5 | - | TRBV18 | CASSPGRTVRESQPQHF
TRBJ2-3 | TRBD2 | TRBV5-1 | CASSLEGGRTGDTQYF
TRBJ2-1 | - | TRBV5-1 | CASSGGLYNEQFF
TRBJ2-7 | TRBD2 | TRBV7-9 | CASSSRTSGRISYEQYF
TRBJ1-2 | - | TRBV25-1 | CASSGEFAAADGYGYTF
TRBJ2-2 | TRBD1 | TRBV5-1 | CASSPLTGTGRAGELFF
TRBJ2-7 | - | TRBV30 | CAWSVRGNEQYF
TRBJ2-5 | - | TRBV19 | CASSMKGAQETQYF
TRBJ2-1 | TRBD1 | TRBV9 | CASSVAGFRDRAYNEQFF
TRBJ1-2 | TRBD1 | TRBV6-5 | CASSYLRTGGRYGYTF
TRBJ2-1 | TRBD1 | TRBV7-9 | CASSPDRVNEQFF
TRBJ2-6 | - | TRBV5-1 | CASSLEGFGANVLTF
TRBJ2-3 | - | TRBV7-9 | CASSLSGTDTQYF
TRBJ2-1 | TRBD1 | TRBV2 | CASSETGGAYNEQFF
TRBJ2-5 | TRBD1 | TRBV5-1 | CASRRSPQRGGVGETQYF
TRBJ2-1 | - | TRBV6-1 | CASFSERKQFF
TRBJ2-3 | TRBD1 | TRBV7-9 | CASSFTGARTDTQYF
TRBJ2-5 | - | TRBV5-1 | CASSLAEVTSLQKTQYF
TRBJ1-5 | - | TRBV7-8 | CASSLAGRVGNQPQHF
TRBJ2-3 | - | TRBV6-5 | CASRSQGQDTQYF
TRBJ2-1 | TRBD1 | TRBV18 | CASSRTGGYNEQFF
TRBJ2-1 | TRBD2 | TRBV9 | CASSVSSGSSNEQFF
TRBJ2-3 | - | TRBV5-4 | CASSLDREDTQYF
TRBJ1-1 | - | TRBV5-1 | CASSLMADTEAFF
TRBJ1-1 | - | TRBV7-8 | CASSLTGSTNTEAFF
TRBJ2-7 | TRBD1 | TRBV6-5 | CASSTPGQGYEQYF
TRBJ2-1 | TRBD1 | TRBV25-1 | CASSDLGQGRNEQFF
TRBJ2-5 | - | TRBV5-6 | CASSLDRTQETQYF
TRBJ2-1 | - | TRBV6-1 | CASSEVRQHNEQFF
TRBJ1-5 | - | TRBV30 | CAWSVRREEPQHF
TRBJ1-2 | TRBD1 | TRBV5-1 | CASSRDRVPGGYTF
TRBJ1-5 | - | TRBV5-8 | CASSLGHSSVSNQPQHF
TRBJ2-1 | TRBD2 | TRBV4-2 | CASSPIPSGGIYNEQFF
TRBJ2-1 | TRBD2 | TRBV10-2 | CASSESPPGLAYNEQFF
TRBJ1-2 | - | TRBV19 | CASSIVSGANYGYTF
TRBJ2-1 | TRBD2 | TRBV9 | CASTSGGAYEQFF
TRBJ2-3 | TRBD1 | TRBV6-5 | CASSYSTGARTDTQYF
TRBJ2-1 | TRBD2 | TRBV11-2 | CASSILAGGLWDEQFF
TRBJ2-1 | TRBD1 | TRBV27 | CASSLSRTGVNEQFF
TRBJ1-1 | - | TRBV28 | CASSPHGQTFFEAFF
TRBJ1-2 | TRBD1 | TRBV13 | CASSLDGQARGYGYTF
TRBJ2-7 | - | TRBV9 | CASSSPGRMVYEQYF
TRBJ1-1 | - | TRBV9 | CASSTQAGDTEAFF
TRBJ1-1 | TRBD1 | TRBV7-9 | CASSLGQGFEAFF
TRBJ1-2 | - | TRBV6-1 | CASSVEGANYGYTF
TRBJ2-7 | - | TRBV6-5 | CASSWQGGEQYF
TRBJ2-7 | - | TRBV4-1 | CASSQGQTAWSYEQYF
TRBJ2-5 | - | TRBV19 | CASSTQMQETQYF
TRBJ1-2 | TRBD1 | TRBV28 | CASADRGVGGYTF